The 22 T cell receptor beta chains below all came from one sample that was sequenced in a study of T-cell reconstitution after alpha-beta-depleted transplantation in children. The TCRbeta library was prepared with unique molecular identifiers. In TCRdb, the PCR reads were re-called with MiXCR into one record per CDR3 protein. The profile shows some 130,000 distinct CDR3 sequences, about 9.5% of them singletons. Here the sequenced sample was PBMCs, mostly from graft donor cells, taken 180 days after TCRalphabeta/CD19-depleted stem cell transplant. These receptors were collected from a girl under three years old who had a stem cell transplant for combined immunodeficiency, so the T cells may come from the graft donor.

This clonotype turned up a few times. The chain recombines TRBV3-1 with TRBJ1-4, with 10 bases lining up with TRBD1. Germline CDR1 reads LGHDT; CDR2 reads YNNKEL (reference sequence). The trim removed 0 bases at V and 8 bases at J, leaving 3 bases unmatched. The CDR3 is made up of 15 amino acids. The CDR3, as DNA: TGTGCCAGCAGCCAAGATCGGACAGGGGGAGAAAAACTGTTTTTT. Encoded protein: CASSQDRTGGEKLFF.

This clonotype showed up just a few times. This chain uses TRBV20-1 with TRBJ2-1, with D perhaps TRBD1 (5 bases). CDR1 and CDR2 from the germline V gene are DFQATT and SNEGSKA (reference sequence). V was shortened by 1 base and J by 4 bases, with 8 bases between the two germline ends. This CDR3 has 13 residues. CDR3 in DNA: TGCAGTGCTAGAGGGGGCGGTTACAATGAGCAGTTCTTC. Its protein is CSARGGGYNEQFF.

The chain's CDR3 is CASSPVDRMNTEAFF. DNA of the CDR3: TGCGCCAGCAGCCCTGTGGACAGAATGAACACTGAAGCTTTCTTT. The rearrangement joins TRBV5-1 to TRBJ1-1, with a weak D call TRBD1 (6 bases). Trimming removed 4 bases from V and 0 bases from J, with 13 bases in between. The V gene's germline CDR1 is SGHRS and CDR2 YFSETQ. This CDR3 contains 15 residues.

V is TRBV29-1 and J is TRBJ1-1, with D unclear. The germline CDR1 and CDR2 sequences are SQVTM and ANQGSEA. The V and J ends lost 5 bases and 1 base respectively, with 11 bases between them. This CDR3 has 13 residues. The CDR3 here is CSVFPTGNTEAFF. CDR3 DNA: TGCAGCGTTTTCCCCACGGGGAACACTGAAGCTTTCTTT.

This chain joins TRBV29-1 and TRBJ2-3, with 8 bases fitting TRBD2. Germline V gene lookup returns CDR1 SQVTM and CDR2 ANQGSEA. V lost 2 bases and J lost 4; bases outside the gene matches: 2. This CDR3 contains 13 residues. CDR3 in amino acids: CSVEPGGPDTQYF. DNA of the CDR3: TGCAGCGTTGAACCGGGAGGGCCAGATACGCAGTATTTT.

This clonotype was seen at least ten times. The chain has TRBV18 and TRBJ1-3; D is unclear. V was clipped by 2 bases and J by 4 bases, with 6 bases between them. The CDR3 contains 13 residues. Germline CDR1 reads KGHSH; CDR2 reads LQKENI. In DNA form, the CDR3 reads TGTGCCAGCTCACCAGGGGTAGGAAACACCATATATTTT. Amino acid sequence: CASSPGVGNTIYF.

V gene TRBV5-1 combines with J gene TRBJ2-6, with TRBD2 matching 9 bases. The germline V gene has CDR1 SGHRS and CDR2 YFSETQ. J was trimmed by 0 bases and V by 1 base; bases with no gene match: 5. This CDR3 has 18 residues. The CDR3 region has the DNA TGCGCCAGCAGCTTGAAGCTAGCGGGGCACTCTGGGGCCAACGTCCTGACTTTC. Encoded protein: CASSLKLAGHSGANVLTF.

This clonotype has just a few counts. The V gene is TRBV5-1, the J gene TRBJ2-2; D not resolved. CDR1 and CDR2 (germline): SGHRS, YFSETQ. The CDR3 spans 14 residues. Trimming cost V 2 bases and J 1 base, with 6 bases left between them. The CDR3 loop reads CASSFPGNTGELFF. The CDR3 DNA follows: TGCGCCAGCAGCTTCCCAGGGAACACCGGGGAGCTGTTTTTT.

The sample holds a few counts of this clonotype. The chain employs TRBV6-5 and TRBJ2-3, with D perhaps TRBD1 (5 bases). CDR1 and CDR2 (germline): MNHEY, SVGAGI. This CDR3 comprises 15 residues. V shed 0 bases and J shed 4 bases, with 11 bases lying between them. DNA for the CDR3: TGTGCCAGCAGTTACTCGCCTGGCAGGGCAGATACGCAGTATTTT. Translation: CASSYSPGRADTQYF.

This clonotype occurred a few times. This sequence joins TRBV20-1 and TRBJ1-5; no firm D call. Germline V gene lookup returns CDR1 DFQATT and CDR2 SNEGSKA (reference sequence). Trimming removed 3 bases from V and 9 bases from J, with 15 bases in between. The CDR3 totals 13 residues. This chain's CDR3 is CSASGQQIGPQHF. The CDR3 nucleotides read TGCAGTGCTAGTGGGCAGCAAATCGGGCCCCAGCATTTT.

This clonotype showed up just a few times. The chain recombines TRBV20-1 with TRBJ2-5; D remains ambiguous. Between the trimmed V and J ends, which lost 5 bases and 5 bases, there was a span of 12 bases. Germline assignment: CDR1 DFQATT and CDR2 SNEGSKA (reference sequence). The CDR3 runs to 12 residues. CDR3 sequence: CSAEPLWETQYF. In DNA, the CDR3 is TGCAGTGCTGAGCCACTGTGGGAGACCCAGTACTTC.

This clonotype was picked up a small number of times. This sequence joins TRBV18 and TRBJ2-7; D gene ambiguous. Germline V gene data show CDR1 as KGHSH and CDR2 as LQKENI. Trimming cost V 2 bases and J 3 bases, with 5 bases left between them. The CDR3 extends over 12 amino acids. The CDR3 region is CASSPNGYEQYF. CDR3 nucleotide sequence: TGTGCCAGCTCACCAAACGGCTACGAGCAGTACTTC. The entire variable domain, with the rest obtained from reference TRBV18 and TRBJ2-7, is as follows: NAGVMQNPRHLVRRRGQEARLRCSPMKGHSHVYWYRQLPEEGLKFMVYLQKENIIDESGMPKERFSAEFPKEGPSILRIQQVVRGDSAAYFCASSPNGYEQYFGPGTRLTVT.

Concerning this clonotype itself: Being one base from a much bigger clone, this may be a read error. The chain has TRBV7-8 and TRBJ2-2, with 7 bases fitting TRBD2. The CDR3 length is 17 residues. The V gene's germline CDR1 is SGHVS and CDR2 FQNEAQ. This CDR3 reads CASSLVGDYRFTVELFF. The CDR3 region has the DNA TGTGCCAGCAGCTTAGTGGGGGACTACCGATTCACCGTGGAGCTGTTTTTT.

To note about this clonotype: Its ends do not fully match the called genes, so a read error is possible. The chain is built from TRBV7-2 and TRBJ2-5, with 12 bases lining up with TRBD2. Per the germline V gene, CDR1 is SGHTA and CDR2 is FQGNSA. The CDR3 runs 14 residues. CDR3 residues: CASSLAGGMETQYF. The DNA of the CDR3 is TGTGCCAGCAGCCTAGCGGGGGGGATGGAGACCCAGTACTTC.

V and J are TRBV11-2 and TRBJ2-7, with 9 bases matching TRBD1. The J segment lost 4 bases and the V segment lost 4 bases, leaving 5 bases of the junction unmatched. The CDR3 loop spans 14 amino acids. Germline CDR1 reads SGHAT; CDR2 reads FQNNGV. CDR3 coding DNA: TGTGCCAGCAGCTGGGGGACAGGGTTTTACGAGCAGTACTTC. This encodes CASSWGTGFYEQYF. Drawing the rest from reference TRBV11-2 and TRBJ2-7, the complete variable domain is EAGVAQSPRYKIIEKRQSVAFWCNPISGHATLYWYQQILGQGPKLLIQFQNNGVVDDSQLPKDRFSAERLKGVDSTLKIQPAKLEDSAVYLCASSWGTGFYEQYFGPGTRLTVT.

The chain has TRBV3-1 and TRBJ2-7; D not certain. The V and J ends lost 4 bases and 3 bases respectively, with 10 bases between them. In germline, CDR1 is LGHDT, CDR2 YNNKEL (reference sequence). The CDR3 length is 13 residues. CDR3 protein: CASSPRRLYEQYF. In DNA form, the CDR3 reads TGTGCCAGCAGCCCCAGACGCCTCTACGAGCAGTACTTC.

The chain carries TRBV28 and TRBJ1-5; tentative D call: TRBD1 (5 bases). CDR1 is MDHEN, CDR2 SYDVKM, per germline. Trimming cost V 1 base and J 11 bases, with 9 bases left between them. This CDR3 contains 12 residues. CDR3 bases: TGTGCCAGCAGTTTATTGGGGGGGACCCAGCATTTT. It encodes CASSLLGGTQHF. Full variable domain (outside the CDR3, taken from reference TRBV28 and TRBJ1-5): DVKVTQSSRYLVKRTGEKVFLECVQDMDHENMFWYRQDPGLGLRLIYFSYDVKMKEKGDIPEGYSVSREKKERFSLILESASTNQTSMYLCASSLLGGTQHFGDGTRLSIL.

There are many counts of this clonotype. V and J are TRBV29-1 and TRBJ1-1; the D is unclear. Germline CDR1 reads SQVTM; CDR2 reads ANQGSEA. V was trimmed by 4 bases and J by 1 base, leaving 4 bases between them. This CDR3 has 11 residues. CDR3 nucleotides: TGCAGCGTTGTGGCGAACACTGAAGCTTTCTTT. Its protein is CSVVANTEAFF.

This chain joins TRBV6-2 or TRBV6-3 and TRBJ2-7; D might be TRBD2 (6 bases). Trimming removed 2 bases at V and 2 bases at J, with 10 bases between. This CDR3 is built from 14 residues. CDR1 MNHEY and CDR2 SVGEGT come from the germline V gene. CDR3 sequence reads: CASSYSGPPYEQYF. In DNA, the CDR3 is TGTGCCAGCAGTTACAGCGGGCCCCCCTACGAGCAGTACTTC.

J is TRBJ1-2 and V is TRBV18; 8 bases map to TRBD1. J gave up 2 bases and V 4 bases, and 6 bases lay outside the gene matches. There are 15 residues in the CDR3. CDR1 and CDR2 (germline): KGHSH, LQKENI. CDR3 protein: CASSHWDRNNYGYTF. The CDR3 bases are TGTGCCAGCTCACACTGGGACAGGAACAACTATGGCTACACCTTC.

On this clonotype itself: This CDR3 fails to terminate in the conserved phenylalanine or tryptophan, so it likely reflects a read error. This sequence joins TRBV7-2 and TRBJ1-5; D remains ambiguous. V was pared by 2 bases and J by 3 bases, with 17 bases between. The CDR3 extends over 17 amino acids. From germline, CDR1 is SGHTA and CDR2 FQGNSA. CDR3 region: CASSLFGRFVPNQPQHY. CDR3 DNA sequence: TGTGCCAGCAGCTTATTCGGCAGATTTGTACCCAATCAGCCCCAGCATTAT.

The chain uses TRBV20-1 and TRBJ2-2; 7 bases map to TRBD2. This CDR3 has 17 residues. Germline assignment: CDR1 DFQATT and CDR2 SNEGSKA (reference sequence). V gave up 0 bases and J gave up 2 bases; unmatched junction bases: 9. The CDR3 DNA follows: TGCAGTGCTAGAGACGGGGGGTCGGCCTCAAACACCGGGGAGCTGTTTTTT. Translating gives CSARDGGSASNTGELFF.